The sequence of this TCR beta chain was determined in a study of blood T cell repertoires in COVID-19. Study background: COVID-19 samples collected from the United States, Italy and Spain covered acute and convalescent phases.

Unmatched junction bases numbered 6, after V lost 5 bases and J lost 4 bases. CDR3 length equals 15 residues. Germline CDR1 reads SGHTA; CDR2 reads FQGNSA. TCRdb's table, derived via immunoSEQ multiplex PCR, lists solely in-frame clones and lacks some. Of around 53,000 clones in the sample, about 70% are singletons; the top ten hold approximately 20%. The sequence came from a man aged 50 to 59 with active or convalescent COVID-19. The sample was peripheral blood. The chain combines TRBV7-2 with TRBJ2-3; 10 bases align to TRBD2. The CDR3 bases are TGTGCCAGCAGCGTTGGACTAGCGGACGCAGATACGCAGTATTTT. Encoded protein: CASSVGLADADTQYF.